The present TCR beta chain was sequenced within a study of STAT5B mutations in CD4+ large granular lymphocyte leukemia. This was a survey-level run. TCRdb keeps only in-frame clones here, not all; method: immunoSEQ multiplex PCR. Here the sample spans 45,000 to 55,000 clones, 60% to 75% being singletons. What was sequenced was CD4+ T cells from blood buffy coats. This TCR was sampled from a human donor in good health.

The CDR3 here is CASSQTDGNNEKLFF. Written as DNA, the CDR3 is TGTGCCAGCAGTCAAACCGACGGCAATAATGAAAAACTGTTTTTT. The gene calls are TRBV6-5 and TRBJ1-4; the D is unclear. The CDR3 consists of 15 residues. Germline V CDR1 and CDR2: MNHEY, SVGAGI. Trimming took off 5 bases at V and 4 bases at J, with 14 bases between the two ends.